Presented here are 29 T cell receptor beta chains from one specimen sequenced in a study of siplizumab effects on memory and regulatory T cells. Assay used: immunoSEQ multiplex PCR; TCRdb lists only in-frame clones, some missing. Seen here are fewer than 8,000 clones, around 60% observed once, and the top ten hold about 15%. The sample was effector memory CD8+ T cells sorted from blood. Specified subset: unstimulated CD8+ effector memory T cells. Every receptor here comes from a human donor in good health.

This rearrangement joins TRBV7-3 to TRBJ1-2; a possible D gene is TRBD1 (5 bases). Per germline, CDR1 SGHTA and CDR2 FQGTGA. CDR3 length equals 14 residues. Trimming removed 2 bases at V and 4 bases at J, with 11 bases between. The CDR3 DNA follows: TGTGCCAGCAGCTTATTTGGGGGTGGCTATGGCTACACCTTC. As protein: CASSLFGGGYGYTF.

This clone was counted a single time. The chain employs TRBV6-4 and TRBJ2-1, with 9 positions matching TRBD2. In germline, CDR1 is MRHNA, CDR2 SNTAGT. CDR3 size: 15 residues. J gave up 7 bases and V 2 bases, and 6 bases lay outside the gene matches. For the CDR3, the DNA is TGTGCCAGCAGTGACGAGACTAGCGGCTTGAATGAGCAGTTCTTC. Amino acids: CASSDETSGLNEQFF.

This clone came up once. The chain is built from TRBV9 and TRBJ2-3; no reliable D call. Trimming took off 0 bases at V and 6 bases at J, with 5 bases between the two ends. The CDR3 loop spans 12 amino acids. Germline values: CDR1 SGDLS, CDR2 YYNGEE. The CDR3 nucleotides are TGTGCCAGCAGCGTAGATCCGGATACGCAGTATTTT. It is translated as CASSVDPDTQYF.

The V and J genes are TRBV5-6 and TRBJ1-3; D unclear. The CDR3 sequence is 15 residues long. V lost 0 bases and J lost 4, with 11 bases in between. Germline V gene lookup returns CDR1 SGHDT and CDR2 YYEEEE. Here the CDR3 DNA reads TGTGCCAGCAGCTTGGCCGCGGTATCGGGAAACACCATATATTTT. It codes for CASSLAAVSGNTIYF.

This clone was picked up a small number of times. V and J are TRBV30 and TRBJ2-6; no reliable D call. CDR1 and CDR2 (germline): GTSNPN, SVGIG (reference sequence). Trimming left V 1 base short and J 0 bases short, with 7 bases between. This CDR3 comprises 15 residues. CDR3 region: CAWSDQPSGANVLTF. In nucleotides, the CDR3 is TGTGCCTGGAGTGACCAGCCCTCTGGGGCCAACGTCCTGACTTTC.

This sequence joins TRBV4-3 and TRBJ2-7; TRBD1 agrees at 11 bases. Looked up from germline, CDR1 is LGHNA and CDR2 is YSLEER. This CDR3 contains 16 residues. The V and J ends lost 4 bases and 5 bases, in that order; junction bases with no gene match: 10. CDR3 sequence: CASSPDHWTGGDEQYF. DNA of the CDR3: TGCGCCAGCAGCCCGGACCATTGGACAGGGGGCGACGAGCAGTACTTC.

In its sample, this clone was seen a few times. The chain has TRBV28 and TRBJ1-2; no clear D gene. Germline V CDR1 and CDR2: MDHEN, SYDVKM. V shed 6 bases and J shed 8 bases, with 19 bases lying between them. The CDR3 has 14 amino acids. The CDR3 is CASRIPEGARGYTF. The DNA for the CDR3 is TGTGCCAGCAGGATACCCGAGGGAGCGAGAGGCTACACCTTC.

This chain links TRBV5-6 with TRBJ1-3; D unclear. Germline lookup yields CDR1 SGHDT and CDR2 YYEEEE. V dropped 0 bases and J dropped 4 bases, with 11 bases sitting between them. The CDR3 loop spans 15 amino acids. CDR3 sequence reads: CASSLGGSWGNTIYF. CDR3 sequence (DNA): TGTGCCAGCAGCTTGGGGGGTTCTTGGGGAAACACCATATATTTT.

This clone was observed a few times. DNA of the CDR3: TGTGCCAGCAGTAGAGGATCGACAGGGAACGAGCAGTACTTC. It yields the protein CASSRGSTGNEQYF. V and J are TRBV6-5 and TRBJ2-7; 7 positions agree with TRBD1. The junction had 9 bases not matched to a gene; V was cut back by 5 bases and J by 5 bases. Germline CDR1 MNHEY, CDR2 SVGAGI. The CDR3 is 14 residues long.

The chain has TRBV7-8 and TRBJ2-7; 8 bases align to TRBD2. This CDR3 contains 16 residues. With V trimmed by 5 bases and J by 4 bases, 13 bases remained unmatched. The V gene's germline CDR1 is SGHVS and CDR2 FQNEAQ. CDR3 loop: CASSPNTGGAWYEQYF. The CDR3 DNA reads TGTGCCAGCAGCCCAAATACCGGGGGGGCCTGGTACGAGCAGTACTTC.

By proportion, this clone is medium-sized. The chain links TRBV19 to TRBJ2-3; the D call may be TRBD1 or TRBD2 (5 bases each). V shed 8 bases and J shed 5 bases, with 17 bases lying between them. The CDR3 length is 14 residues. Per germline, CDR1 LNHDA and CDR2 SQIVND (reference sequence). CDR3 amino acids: CASSTGLEVDTQYF. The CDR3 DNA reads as TGTGCCAGTTCTACGGGGCTGGAGGTAGATACGCAGTATTTT.

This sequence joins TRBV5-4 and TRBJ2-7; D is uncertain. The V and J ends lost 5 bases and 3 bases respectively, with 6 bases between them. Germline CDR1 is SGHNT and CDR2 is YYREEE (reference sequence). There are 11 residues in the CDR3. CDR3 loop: CASSEGYEQYF. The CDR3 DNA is TGTGCCAGCAGTGAAGGCTACGAGCAGTACTTC.

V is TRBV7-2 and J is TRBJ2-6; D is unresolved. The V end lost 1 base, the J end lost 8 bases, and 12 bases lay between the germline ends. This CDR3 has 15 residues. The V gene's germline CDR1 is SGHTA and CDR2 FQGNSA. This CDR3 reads CASSLVDGPTNVLTF. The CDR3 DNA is TGTGCCAGCAGCTTAGTCGATGGACCCACCAACGTCCTGACTTTC.

DNA of the CDR3: TGTGCCAGCACTTTTGGGGTTACTAATGAAAAACTGTTTTTT. Its protein is CASTFGVTNEKLFF. V and J are TRBV6-6 and TRBJ1-4; D remains unclear. This CDR3 has 14 amino acids. CDR1 is MNHNY and CDR2 is SVGAGI in the germline V gene (reference sequence). Trimming took off 7 bases at V and 2 bases at J, with 11 bases between the two ends.

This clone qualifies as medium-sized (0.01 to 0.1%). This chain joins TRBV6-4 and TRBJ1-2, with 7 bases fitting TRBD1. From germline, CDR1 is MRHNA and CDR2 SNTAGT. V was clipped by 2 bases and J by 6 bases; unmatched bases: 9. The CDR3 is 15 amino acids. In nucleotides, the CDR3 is TGTGCCAGCAGTGACCTGGGGGGACAGTCGAATGGCTACACCTTC. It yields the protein CASSDLGGQSNGYTF.

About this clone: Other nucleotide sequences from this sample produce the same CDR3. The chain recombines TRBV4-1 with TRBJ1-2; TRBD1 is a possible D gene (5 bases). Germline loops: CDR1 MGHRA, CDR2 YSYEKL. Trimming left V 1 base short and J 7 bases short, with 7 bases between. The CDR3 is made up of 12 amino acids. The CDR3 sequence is CASSQAGSGYTF. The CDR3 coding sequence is TGCGCCAGCAGCCAAGCAGGGAGTGGCTACACCTTC.

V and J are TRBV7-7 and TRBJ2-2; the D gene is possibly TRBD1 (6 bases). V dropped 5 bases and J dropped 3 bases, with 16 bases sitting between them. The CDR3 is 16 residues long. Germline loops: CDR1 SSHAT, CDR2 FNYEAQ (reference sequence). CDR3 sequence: CASSPASGVYTGELFF. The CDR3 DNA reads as TGTGCCAGCAGCCCAGCCTCAGGGGTCTACACCGGGGAGCTGTTTTTT.

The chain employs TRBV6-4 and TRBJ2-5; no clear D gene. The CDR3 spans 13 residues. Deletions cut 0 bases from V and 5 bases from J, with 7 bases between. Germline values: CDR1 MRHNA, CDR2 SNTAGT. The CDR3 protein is CASSDSTRETQYF. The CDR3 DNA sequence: TGTGCCAGCAGTGACTCGACACGCGAGACCCAGTACTTC.

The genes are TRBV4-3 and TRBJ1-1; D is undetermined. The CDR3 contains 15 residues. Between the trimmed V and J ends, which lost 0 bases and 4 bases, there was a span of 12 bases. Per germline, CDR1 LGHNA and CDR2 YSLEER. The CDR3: CASSQESGLATEAFF. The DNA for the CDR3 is TGCGCCAGCAGCCAAGAGTCTGGGCTGGCCACTGAAGCTTTCTTT.

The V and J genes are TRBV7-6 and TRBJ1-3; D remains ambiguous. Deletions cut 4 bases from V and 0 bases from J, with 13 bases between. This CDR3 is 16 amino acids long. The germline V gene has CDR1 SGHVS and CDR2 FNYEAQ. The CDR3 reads CASSSGPGYSGNTIYF. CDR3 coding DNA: TGTGCCAGCAGCTCCGGACCGGGATACTCTGGAAACACCATATATTTT.

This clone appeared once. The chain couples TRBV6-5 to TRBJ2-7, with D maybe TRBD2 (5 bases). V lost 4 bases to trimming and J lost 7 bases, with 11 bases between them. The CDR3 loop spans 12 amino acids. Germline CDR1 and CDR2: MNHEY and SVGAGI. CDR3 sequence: CASSWGSGEQYF. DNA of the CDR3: TGTGCCAGCAGTTGGGGATCGGGGGAGCAGTACTTC.

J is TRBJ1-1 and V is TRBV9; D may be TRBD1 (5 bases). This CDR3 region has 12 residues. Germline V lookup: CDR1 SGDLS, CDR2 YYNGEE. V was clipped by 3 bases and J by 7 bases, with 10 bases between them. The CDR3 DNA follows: TGTGCCAGCAGCGATACGGGGCTTGAAGCTTTCTTT. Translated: CASSDTGLEAFF.

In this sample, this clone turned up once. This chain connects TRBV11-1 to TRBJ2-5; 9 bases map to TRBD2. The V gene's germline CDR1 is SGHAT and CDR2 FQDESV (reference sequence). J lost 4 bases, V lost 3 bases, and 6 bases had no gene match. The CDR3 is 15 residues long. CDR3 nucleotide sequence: TGTGCCAGCAGCTTGGGTAGCGGGGGACCAGAGACCCAGTACTTC. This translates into CASSLGSGGPETQYF.

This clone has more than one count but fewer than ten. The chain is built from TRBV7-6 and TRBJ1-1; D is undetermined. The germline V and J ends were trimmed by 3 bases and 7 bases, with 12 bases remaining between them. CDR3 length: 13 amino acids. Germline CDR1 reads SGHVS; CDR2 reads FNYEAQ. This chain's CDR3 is CASSFGTEIEAFF. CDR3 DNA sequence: TGTGCCAGCAGCTTTGGTACTGAGATTGAAGCTTTCTTT.

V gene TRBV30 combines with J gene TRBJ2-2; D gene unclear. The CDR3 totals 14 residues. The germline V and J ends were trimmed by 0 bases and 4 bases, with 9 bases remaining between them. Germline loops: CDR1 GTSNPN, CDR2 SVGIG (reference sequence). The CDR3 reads CAWSVISSTGELFF. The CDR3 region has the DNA TGTGCCTGGAGTGTAATTTCCAGCACCGGGGAGCTGTTTTTT.

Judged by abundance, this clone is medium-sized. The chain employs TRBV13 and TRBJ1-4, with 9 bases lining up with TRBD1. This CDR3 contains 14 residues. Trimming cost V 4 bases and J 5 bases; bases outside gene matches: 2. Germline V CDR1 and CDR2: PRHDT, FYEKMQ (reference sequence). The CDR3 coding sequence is TGTGCCAGCAGCTCCGGGACAGGGAATGAAAAACTGTTTTTT. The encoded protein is CASSSGTGNEKLFF. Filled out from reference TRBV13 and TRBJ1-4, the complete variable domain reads AAGVIQSPRHLIKEKRETATLKCYPIPRHDTVYWYQQGPGQDPQFLISFYEKMQSDKGSIPDRFSAQQFSDYHSELNMSSLELGDSALYFCASSSGTGNEKLFFGSGTQLSVL.

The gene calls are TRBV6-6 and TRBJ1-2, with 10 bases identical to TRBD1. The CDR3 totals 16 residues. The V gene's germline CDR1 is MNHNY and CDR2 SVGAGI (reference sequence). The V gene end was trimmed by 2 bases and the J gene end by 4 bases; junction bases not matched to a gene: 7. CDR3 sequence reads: CASSYESGQGSYGYTF. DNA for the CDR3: TGTGCCAGCAGTTACGAATCGGGACAGGGGAGCTATGGCTACACCTTC.

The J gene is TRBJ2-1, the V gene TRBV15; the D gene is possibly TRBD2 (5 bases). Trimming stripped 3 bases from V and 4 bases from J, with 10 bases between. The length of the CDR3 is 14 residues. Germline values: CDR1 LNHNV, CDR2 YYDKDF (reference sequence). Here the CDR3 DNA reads TGTGCCACCAGCAGGAGGGCTGAATACAATGAGCAGTTCTTC. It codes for CATSRRAEYNEQFF.

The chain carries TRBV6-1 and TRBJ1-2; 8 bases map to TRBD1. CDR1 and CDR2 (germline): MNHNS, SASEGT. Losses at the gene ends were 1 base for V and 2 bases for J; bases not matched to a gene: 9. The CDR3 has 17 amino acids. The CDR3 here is CASSEVPGQATNYGYTF. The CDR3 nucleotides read TGTGCCAGCAGTGAAGTACCGGGACAGGCGACGAACTATGGCTACACCTTC.